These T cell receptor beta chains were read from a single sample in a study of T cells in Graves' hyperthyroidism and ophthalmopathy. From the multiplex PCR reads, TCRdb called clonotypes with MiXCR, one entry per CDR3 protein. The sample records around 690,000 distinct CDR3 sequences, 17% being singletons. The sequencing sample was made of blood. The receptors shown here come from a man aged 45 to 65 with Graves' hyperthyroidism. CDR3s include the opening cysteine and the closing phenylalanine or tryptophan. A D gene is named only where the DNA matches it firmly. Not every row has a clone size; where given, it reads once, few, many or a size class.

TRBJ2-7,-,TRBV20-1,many,TGCAGTGCTAGCAGGGAATGGGACGAGCAGTACTTC,CSASREWDEQYF
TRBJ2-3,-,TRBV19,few,TGTGCCAGTAGTACCCTAACGGGTAATACGCAGTATTTT,CASSTLTGNTQYF
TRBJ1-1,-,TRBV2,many,TGTGCCAGCAGGGCGGGCACCCTGAACACTGAAGCTTTCTTT,CASRAGTLNTEAFF
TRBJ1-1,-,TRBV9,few,TGTGCCAGCAGCGTAGGGGGCAGTATGAACACTGAAGCTTTCTTT,CASSVGGSMNTEAFF
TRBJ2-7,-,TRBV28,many,TGTGCCAGCAGTATGACTAGAATGGGCTCCTACGAGCAGTACTTC,CASSMTRMGSYEQYF
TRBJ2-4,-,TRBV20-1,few,TGCAGTGCTAGAGAGGGGGCGAATAGCATTCAGTACTTC,CSAREGANSIQYF
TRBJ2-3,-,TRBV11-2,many,TGTGCCAGCAGCCGGCGAGACCCCACAGATACGCAGTATTTT,CASSRRDPTDTQYF
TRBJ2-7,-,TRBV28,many,TGTGCCAGCAGTTTTCCCGGGCCCGGGGACGAGCAGTACTTC,CASSFPGPGDEQYF
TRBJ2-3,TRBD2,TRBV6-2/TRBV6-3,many,TGTGCCAGCAGTTACTTGGAATGGGGCGGGAGCTCGACAGATACGCAGTATTTT,CASSYLEWGGSSTDTQYF
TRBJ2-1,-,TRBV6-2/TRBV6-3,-,TGTGCCAGCACCCCCCGCGGGAACTCCTACAATGAGCAGTTCTTC,CASTPRGNSYNEQFF
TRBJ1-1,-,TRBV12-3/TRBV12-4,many,TGTGCCAGCAGTCCGAGCATGATGAACACTGAAGCTTTCTTT,CASSPSMMNTEAFF
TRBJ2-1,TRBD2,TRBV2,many,TGTGCCAGCAGTGGGACTAGCGGGAGTATCGATGAGCAGTTCTTC,CASSGTSGSIDEQFF
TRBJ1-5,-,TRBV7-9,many,TGTGCCAGCAGCTTAGGGGGGATCAATCAGCCCCAGCATTTT,CASSLGGINQPQHF
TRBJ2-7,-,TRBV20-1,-,TGCAGTGCCAGGTTAAGGAGCTCCTACGAGCAGTACTTC,CSARLRSSYEQYF
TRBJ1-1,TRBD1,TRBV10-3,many,TGTGCCATCATGCCGGACAGGGCAGGGACTGAAGCTTTCTTT,CAIMPDRAGTEAFF
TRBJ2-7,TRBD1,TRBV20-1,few,TGCAGTGCGGTGGGACAGACCTACGAGCAGTACTTC,CSAVGQTYEQYF
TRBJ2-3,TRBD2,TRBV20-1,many,TGCAGTGCTAGAGTCGCTAGCGGTAGTGATACGCAGTATTTT,CSARVASGSDTQYF
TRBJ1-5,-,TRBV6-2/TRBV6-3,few,TGTGCCAGCAGGGACGGGGCTCTCCAGCATTTT,CASRDGALQHF
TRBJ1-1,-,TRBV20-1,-,TGCAGTGCCCTAACAGTCATGAACACTGAAGCTTTCTTT,CSALTVMNTEAFF
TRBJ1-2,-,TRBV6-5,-,TGTGCCAGCAGTTACTGGTCAGAGCCCCCGCACTATGGCTACACCTTC,CASSYWSEPPHYGYTF
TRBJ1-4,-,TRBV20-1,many,TGCAGTGCTACCGGGTCTGCAACTAATGAAAAACTGTTTTTT,CSATGSATNEKLFF
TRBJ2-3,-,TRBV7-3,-,TGTGCCAGCAGCCCTCAGACAGGTTTCCTCACAGATACGCAGTATTTT,CASSPQTGFLTDTQYF
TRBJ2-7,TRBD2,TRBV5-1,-,TGCGCCAGCAGTCCACGGGAAACTAGCGGGAGCCAGGTCTCCTACGAGCAGTACTTC,CASSPRETSGSQVSYEQYF
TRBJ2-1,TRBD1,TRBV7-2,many,TGTGCCAGCAGCTTAGGACAGGGAGTTTCCTACAATGAGCAGTTCTTC,CASSLGQGVSYNEQFF
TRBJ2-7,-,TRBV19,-,TGTGCCAGTAGAGCGGACACGAGCTCCTACGAGCAGTACTTC,CASRADTSSYEQYF
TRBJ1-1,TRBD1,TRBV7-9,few,TGTGCCAGCAGCGATGCGACAGGGGCATGGACTGAAGCTTTCTTT,CASSDATGAWTEAFF
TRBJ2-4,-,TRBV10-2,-,TGCGCCAGCAGTGAGCTTCTAGCCAAAAACATTCAGTACTTC,CASSELLAKNIQYF
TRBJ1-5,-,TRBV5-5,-,TGTGCCAGCAGCTTGGTCCCTCAGGGCAGCAATCAGCCCCAGCATTTT,CASSLVPQGSNQPQHF
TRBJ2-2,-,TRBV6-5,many,TGTGCCAGCAGTTATCGGTTCTTGTCAAGGAACACCGGGGAGCTGTTTTTT,CASSYRFLSRNTGELFF
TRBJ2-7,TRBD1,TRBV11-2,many,TGTGCCAGCAGCTCGGACAGGGGGCAATACGAGCAGTACTTC,CASSSDRGQYEQYF
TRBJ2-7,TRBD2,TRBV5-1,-,TGCGCCAGCAGCTTAGCTAGCGGGCCGGGATACGAGCAGTACTTC,CASSLASGPGYEQYF
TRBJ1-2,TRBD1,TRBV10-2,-,TGCGCCAGCAGTGGGACCGGGACAGGGAATGGCTACACCTTC,CASSGTGTGNGYTF
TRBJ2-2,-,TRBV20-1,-,TGCAGTGCTAGAGATCCTACAGGGAATCTCGGGGAGCTGTTTTTT,CSARDPTGNLGELFF
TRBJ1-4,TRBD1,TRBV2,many,TGTGCCAGCAGAGCAGGGGGAACTAATGAAAAACTGTTTTTT,CASRAGGTNEKLFF
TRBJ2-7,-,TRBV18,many,TGTGCCAGCTCGGATACTAGACGCGAGCAGTACTTC,CASSDTRREQYF
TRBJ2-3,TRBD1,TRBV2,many,TGTGCCAGCACGCGAGACAGGGGATTCACAGATACGCAGTATTTT,CASTRDRGFTDTQYF
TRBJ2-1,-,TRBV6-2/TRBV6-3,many,TGTGCCAGCAGTTCCTACGGCGCGAGCTCCTACAATGAGCAGTTCTTC,CASSSYGASSYNEQFF
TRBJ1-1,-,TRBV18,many,TGTGCCAGCTCACCAGGGCAGGGATTAACTGAAGCTTTCTTT,CASSPGQGLTEAFF
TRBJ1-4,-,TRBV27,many,TGTGCCAGCAGTCACCCACCCGGAGGGGGGGTAAAACTGTTTTTT,CASSHPPGGGVKLFF
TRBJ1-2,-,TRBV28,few,TGTGCCAGCAGTTCCTCCGTAGGGGGCTATGGCTACACCTTC,CASSSSVGGYGYTF
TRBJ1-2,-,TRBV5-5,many,TGTGCCAGCAGCTTGTCGGGGGCAACCTATGGCTACACCTTC,CASSLSGATYGYTF